Below, one T cell receptor (beta chain) is given with its context. The sample belongs to a study of blood T cell repertoires in COVID-19. CDR1 and CDR2 from the germline V gene are SEHNR and FQNEAQ (reference sequence). V trimming: 5 bases; J trimming: 8 bases; junction bases outside the gene matches: 10. This CDR3 region has 15 residues. As originally analysed: By means of reference gene primer amplification, nucleated cell counts were estimated. TCRdb keeps only in-frame clones here, not all; method: immunoSEQ multiplex PCR. V and J calls and clone size are given by that table; D and trimming were obtained from the DNA. The sample contains roughly 280,000 clones, around 90% of which appear only once.

Sequenced sample: peripheral blood. The clonotype was recovered from a woman aged 45 to 65 who had recovered from COVID-19. The rearrangement joins TRBV7-9 to TRBJ2-1, with TRBD1 matching 9 bases. CDR3 sequence: CASSGRDRVLYEQFF. The CDR3 DNA is TGTGCCAGCAGCGGCCGGGACAGGGTCCTTTATGAGCAGTTCTTC.